The 9 T cell receptor beta chains given below trace back to one sample, sequenced in a study of high-grade serous ovarian cancer treatment subgroups. Tumor samples were taken before definitive surgery or chemotherapy. The table came from immunoSEQ multiplex PCR; TCRdb's copy has only in-frame clones and leaves some out. The sample includes over 4,500 clones, around 70% of them seen just once. Specimen: tumor tissue. The source is a human donor with high-grade serous ovarian cancer.

This sequence joins TRBV5-1 and TRBJ2-2; maybe TRBD2 (5 bases). V was cut by 6 bases and J by 0 bases, with 9 bases left in between. This CDR3 comprises 14 residues. Germline CDR1 is SGHRS and CDR2 is YFSETQ. This CDR3 reads CASNRLPNTGELFF. The CDR3, as DNA: TGCGCCAGCAATAGACTACCGAACACCGGGGAGCTGTTTTTT.

Relative to its sample, this clone is large (0.1 to 1%). This rearrangement joins TRBV5-6 to TRBJ1-2; 9 bases line up with TRBD1. CDR1 is SGHDT, CDR2 YYEEEE, per germline. Trimming at V came to 4 bases and at J to 6 bases, leaving 10 bases not matched to a gene. The CDR3 length is 15 residues. CDR3 in DNA: TGTGCCAGCAGCCAGCCTGGGACAGGGAGTCATGGCTACACCTTC. This gives the protein CASSQPGTGSHGYTF. The complete variable domain, with remaining parts taken from reference TRBV5-6 and TRBJ1-2, reads DAGVTQSPTHLIKTRGQQVTLRCSPKSGHDTVSWYQQALGQGPQFIFQYYEEEERQRGNFPDRFSGHQFPNYSSELNVNALLLGDSALYLCASSQPGTGSHGYTFGSGTRLTVV.

This clone was seen a few times. V gene TRBV2 combines with J gene TRBJ1-2; the match to TRBD1 covers 9 bases. The junction had 6 bases not matched to a gene; V was cut back by 9 bases and J by 7 bases. The CDR3 has 12 residues. The germline V gene has CDR1 SNHLY and CDR2 FYNNEI. The CDR3 spells CARSGQGGGYTF. The CDR3 DNA follows: TGTGCCAGGTCGGGACAGGGCGGTGGCTACACCTTC.

This clone was recorded only once. The CDR3 loop reads CASTAGTYNEQFF. The CDR3 region has the DNA TGTGCCAGCACGGCGGGAACATACAATGAGCAGTTCTTC. V gene TRBV2 combines with J gene TRBJ2-1; the D gene is possibly TRBD2 (6 bases). The CDR3 spans 13 residues. Trimming cost V 7 bases and J 4 bases, with 11 bases left between them. Germline-derived CDR1 and CDR2 are SNHLY and FYNNEI.

This chain uses TRBV19 with TRBJ1-5; D not certain. Per the germline V gene, CDR1 is LNHDA and CDR2 is SQIVND (reference sequence). This CDR3 region has 13 residues. The V and J ends lost 3 bases and 9 bases respectively, with 12 bases between them. The DNA for the CDR3 is TGTGCCAGTAGTATTTCCGGGTCGAGGCCCCAGCATTTT. It codes for CASSISGSRPQHF.

The chain employs TRBV19 and TRBJ2-1; 8 nucleotides agree with TRBD2. The CDR3 is 15 residues long. J lost 6 bases, V lost 3 bases, and 7 bases had no gene match. From germline, CDR1 is LNHDA and CDR2 SQIVND (reference sequence). The CDR3 spells CASSIGLAAFNEQFF. For the CDR3, the DNA is TGTGCCAGTAGTATTGGACTAGCAGCTTTCAATGAGCAGTTCTTC.

This clone has more than one count but fewer than ten. The rearrangement links TRBV4-1 to TRBJ1-1; the match to TRBD1 covers 7 bases. CDR1 is MGHRA, CDR2 YSYEKL, per germline. CDR3 length: 17 amino acids. J lost 0 bases, V lost 4 bases, and 11 bases had no gene match. The CDR3 reads CASSPALGQPMNTEAFF. As DNA, the CDR3 is TGCGCCAGCAGCCCAGCTCTGGGACAGCCTATGAACACTGAAGCTTTCTTT.

The chain couples TRBV19 to TRBJ2-5; TRBD1 aligns across 8 bases. The J call may be mistaken, given a closer DNA end match to TRBJ2-7. The CDR3 contains 14 residues. Per germline, CDR1 LNHDA and CDR2 SQIVND (reference sequence). In DNA form, the CDR3 reads TGTGCCAGTAGCCCACAGACAGGGGCCTACGAGCAGTACTTC. Its translation: CASSPQTGAYEQYF.

This chain links TRBV5-8 with TRBJ1-1; the match to TRBD1 covers 9 bases. The CDR3 consists of 15 residues. The germline CDR1 and CDR2 sequences are SGHTS and YDEGEE. V lost 4 bases to trimming and J lost 2 bases; unmatched junction nucleotides: 6. The CDR3 nucleotides read TGTGCCAGCAGCACCCTGGGACAGGGAAACACTGAAGCTTTCTTT. Translated, it gives CASSTLGQGNTEAFF.